The 10 T cell receptor beta chains presented below share a single source sample, sequenced in a study of read filtering for tumor transcriptome and immune sequencing. The library was built from approximately 400 ng RNA with molecular barcoded adaptors for alpha/delta and beta/gamma chains. TCRdb used MiXCR to reprocess the reads, holding one entry per CDR3 protein. The sample records 5,000 to 6,500 distinct CDR3 sequences, 23% being singletons. Sequenced material: a population of CD138-negative cells sorted from bone marrow. The receptors shown here come from a donor over 35 with multiple myeloma.

This clonotype was observed many times. The chain couples TRBV7-8 to TRBJ1-1; 9 bases align to TRBD1. V lost 1 base, J lost 5 bases, and 5 bases stayed unmatched. The CDR3 has 15 amino acids. Germline lookup yields CDR1 SGHVS and CDR2 FQNEAQ. CDR3 residues: CASSLEQGAGTEAFF. Written as DNA, the CDR3 is TGTGCCAGCAGCTTAGAACAGGGGGCAGGTACTGAAGCTTTCTTT.

This clonotype was recorded at least ten times. The genes are TRBV5-1 and TRBJ2-7; TRBD1 aligns across 9 bases. Losses at the gene ends were 5 bases for V and 7 bases for J; bases not matched to a gene: 16. The CDR3 is made up of 16 amino acids. Germline-derived CDR1 and CDR2 are SGHRS and YFSETQ. The CDR3 is CASRRSPGQGQWEQYF. CDR3 DNA: TGCGCCAGCAGGCGAAGTCCGGGACAGGGCCAATGGGAGCAGTACTTC.

This clonotype has only a few counts. A much larger clone sits a single nucleotide away, making a read error possible. The missing conserved phenylalanine or tryptophan at the end of this CDR3 makes a read error likely. The V call is TRBV2, the J call TRBJ2-5, with 11 bases lining up with TRBD1. Germline V gene sequence: CDR1 SNHLY, CDR2 FYNNEI. The CDR3 runs to 15 residues. The trim removed 3 bases at V and 4 bases at J, leaving 4 bases unmatched. The CDR3: CASSDPGTGGETQYS. CDR3 nucleotides: TGTGCCAGCAGTGACCCCGGGACAGGGGGAGAGACCCAGTACTCC.

Concerning this clonotype itself: In this CDR3 the conserved last residue, phenylalanine or tryptophan, is missing, so a read error is likely. The chain links TRBV4-2 to TRBJ2-5, with TRBD2 matching 15 bases. Per the germline V gene, CDR1 is LGHNA and CDR2 is YNFKEQ. This CDR3 region has 17 residues. This CDR3 reads CASSLGLAGGRGETQYL. DNA of the CDR3: TGCGCCAGCAGCCTGGGACTAGCGGGGGGCCGTGGGGAGACCCAGTACCTC.

This clonotype was seen at least ten times. The chain is built from TRBV4-1 and TRBJ2-1; 8 bases agree with TRBD1. This CDR3 has 13 amino acids. The germline gives CDR1 MGHRA, CDR2 YSYEKL. Trimming at V came to 4 bases and at J to 8 bases, leaving 4 bases not matched to a gene. The CDR3 is CASSPTGDYEQFF. CDR3 nucleotide sequence: TGCGCCAGCAGCCCGACAGGGGACTATGAGCAGTTCTTC.

With regard to this clonotype: The likely explanation is a read error, given a far larger clone one base away. The rearrangement links TRBV6-6 to TRBJ2-1, with 7 positions matching TRBD1. This CDR3 is 17 amino acids long. J was trimmed by 6 bases and V by 5 bases; bases with no gene match: 16. Looked up from germline, CDR1 is MNHNY and CDR2 is SVGAGI (reference sequence). CDR3: CASSAWFETGYGNEQFF. CDR3 bases: TGTGCCAGCAGTGCCTGGTTCGAGACAGGGTACGGCAATGAGCAGTTCTTC.

This clonotype was seen more than once but under ten times. The V gene is TRBV4-2, the J gene TRBJ2-7; 9 bases agree with TRBD2. CDR1 and CDR2 (germline): LGHNA, YNFKEQ. V trimming: 0 bases; J trimming: 6 bases; junction bases outside the gene matches: 6. CDR3 length: 15 amino acids. The CDR3 coding sequence is TGTGCCAGCAGCCAAGATGTAGGACTAGCGTCCGAGCAGTACTTC. This codes for CASSQDVGLASEQYF.

This clonotype has at least ten counts. This chain connects TRBV20-1 to TRBJ2-7; 8 bases line up with TRBD1. This CDR3 is 14 amino acids long. In germline, CDR1 is DFQATT, CDR2 SNEGSKA (reference sequence). Unmatched junction bases numbered 7, after V lost 2 bases and J lost 4 bases. CDR3 sequence (DNA): TGCAGTGCTAGACACACCCAGGGGGCGTACGAGCAGTACTTC. Protein sequence: CSARHTQGAYEQYF.

In the case of this clonotype: With only one base between it and a far larger clone, this is likely a read error. The rearrangement joins TRBV6-5 to TRBJ2-1, with D perhaps being TRBD1 or TRBD2 (5 bases each). The CDR3 has 16 amino acids. Germline V gene sequence: CDR1 MNHEY, CDR2 SVGAGI. V was shortened by 4 bases and J by 5 bases, with 18 bases between the two germline ends. The CDR3: CASSSGWGRPHNEQFF. The CDR3 nucleotides read TGTGCCAGCAGTTCCGGGTGGGGACGGCCCCACAATGAGCAGTTCTTC.

The table lists this clonotype with many counts. The chain carries TRBV19 and TRBJ2-1, with D unclear. V was pared by 5 bases and J by 0 bases, with 14 bases between. CDR3 length: 16 amino acids. Germline V gene sequence: CDR1 LNHDA, CDR2 SQIVND (reference sequence). In DNA form, the CDR3 reads TGTGCCAGTAGTGTCGCCTTGGTAGGCTCCTACAATGAGCAGTTCTTC. Protein product: CASSVALVGSYNEQFF.